This is a list of T cell receptor beta chains from one sample in a study of technical replicates of blood from a few donors. Clones were sequenced by immunoSEQ multiplex PCR, and TCRdb holds only the in-frame ones, with some missing. The table shows about 88,000 clones, with around 94% occurring only once. Sequenced sample: T cells isolated from PBMCs. The receptors were sampled from a human donor in good health. CDR3s include the opening cysteine and the closing phenylalanine or tryptophan. D genes are given only for firm matches. Rows may omit the clone size; those that give it use once, few, many or a size class.

d_call,j_call,clone_size,v_call,cdr3_aa,cdr3_nt
.,TRBJ1-2,once,TRBV5-1,CASSLKGDGYTF,TGCGCCAGCAGCTTGAAAGGGGATGGCTACACCTTC
.,TRBJ2-7,once,TRBV6-5,CASSPRGLADEQYF,TGTGCCAGCAGTCCCAGGGGTTTGGCAGACGAGCAGTACTTC
TRBD1,TRBJ2-1,.,TRBV29-1,CSVPRGRERGSSYNEQFF,TGCAGCGTCCCCAGGGGGCGGGAACGGGGGAGCTCCTACAATGAGCAGTTCTTC
TRBD1,TRBJ1-1,.,TRBV4-1,CASSLRTGANTEAFF,TGCGCCAGCAGCCTTCGGACAGGGGCGAACACTGAAGCTTTCTTT
.,TRBJ1-1,few,TRBV6-5,CASSYSRGLPEAFF,TGTGCCAGCAGTTACTCCAGGGGCCTCCCTGAAGCTTTCTTT
.,TRBJ1-1,.,TRBV10-2,CASSEATGEAFF,TGCGCCAGCAGTGAGGCCACAGGAGAAGCTTTCTTT
TRBD1,TRBJ1-1,.,TRBV5-4,CASSLERPGGLNTEAFF,TGTGCCAGCAGCTTGGAAAGGCCAGGGGGACTGAACACTGAAGCTTTCTTT
.,TRBJ2-7,.,TRBV7-3,CASSLGLLNEQYF,TGTGCCAGCAGCTTAGGACTATTAAACGAGCAGTACTTC
.,TRBJ1-5,.,TRBV6-6,CASSYGMVQRRQPQHF,TGTGCCAGCAGTTACGGGATGGTTCAGAGGAGGCAGCCCCAGCATTTT
.,TRBJ1-2,once,TRBV5-1,CASSPLVGNYGYTF,TGCGCCAGCAGCCCTCTAGTTGGTAACTATGGCTACACCTTC
.,TRBJ2-2,.,TRBV28,CASSSGTGRAGELFF,TGTGCCAGCAGTTCTGGGACCGGGAGAGCCGGGGAGCTGTTTTTT
.,TRBJ1-4,.,TRBV7-9,CASSVGGEKLFF,TGTGCCAGCAGCGTCGGGGGGGAAAAACTGTTTTTT
TRBD2,TRBJ2-1,.,TRBV30,CASSSGGARSNEQFF,TGTGCCAGTTCTAGCGGGGGGGCTCGAAGCAATGAGCAGTTCTTC
.,TRBJ1-1,.,TRBV5-1,CASSLVSRGHMNTEAFF,TGCGCCAGCAGCTTGGTAAGCAGGGGACATATGAACACTGAAGCTTTCTTT
.,TRBJ1-1,.,TRBV30,CAWSQRGMNTEAFF,TGTGCCTGGAGTCAGAGGGGGATGAACACTGAAGCTTTCTTT
TRBD1,TRBJ1-6,.,TRBV4-2,CASTVDRGSSNSPLHF,TGTGCCAGCACCGTGGACAGGGGAAGTTCAAATTCACCCCTCCACTTT
.,TRBJ2-3,.,TRBV7-2,CASSLVPGPHTDTQYF,TGTGCCAGCAGCTTAGTCCCAGGGCCCCACACAGATACGCAGTATTTT
TRBD1,TRBJ1-1,.,TRBV11-2,CASSGQGMNTEAFF,TGTGCCAGCTCGGGACAGGGGATGAACACTGAAGCTTTCTTT
.,TRBJ2-1,.,TRBV6-6,CASSITGSAYNEQFF,TGTGCCAGCAGCATTACAGGGTCTGCCTACAATGAGCAGTTCTTC
TRBD1,TRBJ2-2,once,TRBV5-6,CASSHTGTGESGELFF,TGTGCCAGCAGCCATACCGGGACAGGGGAATCCGGGGAGCTGTTTTTT
.,TRBJ2-2,.,TRBV30,CAWKSGPNTGELFF,TGTGCCTGGAAGTCAGGGCCGAACACCGGGGAGCTGTTTTTT
.,TRBJ2-5,.,TRBV14,CASSHDGETQYF,TGTGCCAGCAGCCATGACGGGGAGACCCAGTACTTC
.,TRBJ1-2,once,TRBV10-3,CAISEPRLGLNYGYTF,TGTGCCATCAGTGAGCCGCGACTGGGGCTGAACTATGGCTACACCTTC
.,TRBJ2-3,.,TRBV13,CASSSRGTDTQYF,TGTGCCAGCAGCTCCCGTGGCACAGATACGCAGTATTTT
.,TRBJ2-4,.,TRBV27,CASSLSRGQNIQYF,TGTGCCAGCAGTTTATCGCGGGGGCAGAACATTCAGTACTTC
.,TRBJ1-1,.,TRBV10-1,CASIQDSLNTEAFF,TGCGCCAGCATCCAGGACAGCCTGAACACTGAAGCTTTCTTT
.,TRBJ2-1,.,TRBV4-1,CASSQAQTYNEQFF,TGCGCCAGCAGCCAAGCACAGACATACAATGAGCAGTTCTTC
.,TRBJ2-1,.,TRBV9,CASSGDGWSSYNEQFF,TGTGCCAGCAGCGGTGACGGGTGGTCCTCCTACAATGAGCAGTTCTTC
TRBD1,TRBJ2-2,.,TRBV29-1,CSVDTGADAGELFF,TGCAGCGTTGATACAGGGGCAGACGCCGGGGAGCTGTTTTTT
.,TRBJ1-5,.,TRBV28,CASSLKQGSQPQHF,TGTGCCAGCAGTTTAAAACAGGGAAGTCAGCCCCAGCATTTT
.,TRBJ1-1,.,TRBV5-6,CASSLGHLNTEAFF,TGTGCCAGCAGCTTGGGGCATTTGAACACTGAAGCTTTCTTT
.,TRBJ1-1,.,TRBV7-9,CASSFTGANTEAFF,TGTGCCAGCAGCTTTACAGGTGCGAACACTGAAGCTTTCTTT
TRBD1,TRBJ1-5,.,TRBV27,CASSLLGERQGGYSNQPQHF,TGTGCCAGCAGTTTATTGGGGGAAAGACAGGGGGGCTATAGCAATCAGCCCCAGCATTTT
.,TRBJ2-5,once,TRBV4-2,CASSLGPGRGQETQYF,TGTGCCAGCAGCCTCGGTCCGGGAAGAGGGCAAGAGACCCAGTACTTC
.,TRBJ2-7,.,TRBV28,CASSSGQRVEQYF,TGTGCCAGCAGCTCAGGGCAAAGGGTGGAGCAGTACTTC
.,TRBJ2-5,.,TRBV7-9,CASSSVGMRLPGETQYF,TGTGCCAGCAGCTCGGTGGGAATGCGGCTCCCAGGGGAGACCCAGTACTTC
.,TRBJ2-3,.,TRBV6-5,CASSYSGGGTDTQYF,TGTGCCAGCAGTTACTCGGGAGGTGGCACAGATACGCAGTATTTT
.,TRBJ2-7,.,TRBV5-1,CASSLAQFNEQYF,TGCGCCAGCAGCTTGGCACAGTTCAACGAGCAGTACTTC
.,TRBJ1-5,few,TRBV2,CASSGLFASNQPQHF,TGTGCCAGCAGTGGTCTTTTCGCGAGCAATCAGCCCCAGCATTTT
.,TRBJ2-2,.,TRBV5-1,CASSLGGRGDGELFF,TGCGCCAGCAGCTTGGGAGGGCGCGGTGACGGGGAGCTGTTTTTT
.,TRBJ1-4,.,TRBV6-5,CASRLTATNEKLFF,TGTGCCAGCAGATTGACAGCAACTAATGAAAAACTGTTTTTT
.,TRBJ1-4,.,TRBV5-1,CASSLVGRVGEKLFF,TGCGCCAGCAGCTTGGTGGGGCGAGTAGGTGAAAAACTGTTTTTT
TRBD1,TRBJ2-2,.,TRBV5-4,CASSLRTGQNTGELFF,TGTGCCAGCAGCTTACGGACAGGGCAGAACACCGGGGAGCTGTTTTTT
.,TRBJ2-3,.,TRBV5-1,CASSSRLGTDTQYF,TGCGCCAGCAGCTCGCGACTTGGCACAGATACGCAGTATTTT
TRBD2,TRBJ2-1,.,TRBV18,CATSREEGNEQFF,TGTGCCACCTCACGGGAGGAGGGCAATGAGCAGTTCTTC
TRBD2,TRBJ2-7,few,TRBV5-1,CASSGVLAGGPNEQYF,TGCGCCAGCAGTGGGGTACTAGCGGGAGGGCCCAACGAGCAGTACTTC
TRBD1,TRBJ1-5,.,TRBV6-1,CASRTWDRDQPQHF,TGTGCCAGCAGAACGTGGGACAGGGATCAGCCCCAGCATTTT
TRBD1,TRBJ2-5,.,TRBV30,CAWGGTGQETQYF,TGTGCCTGGGGGGGGACAGGCCAAGAGACCCAGTACTTC
.,TRBJ1-4,.,TRBV19,CASSTLRREREKLFF,TGTGCCAGTAGTACCCTCAGGAGGGAGCGGGAAAAACTGTTTTTT
.,TRBJ1-4,.,TRBV6-5,CASKGGATNEKLFF,TGTGCCAGCAAAGGGGGTGCAACTAATGAAAAACTGTTTTTT
TRBD2,TRBJ2-7,.,TRBV6-1,CASSEGWTSGSRIEQYF,TGTGCCAGCAGTGAAGGATGGACTAGCGGGAGTCGGATCGAGCAGTACTTC
.,TRBJ2-5,.,TRBV10-2,CASMTLTGLLPETQYF,TGCGCCAGCATGACACTTACAGGGTTATTGCCAGAGACCCAGTACTTC
TRBD2,TRBJ2-3,.,TRBV5-1,CASSRRGMGTSEADTQYF,TGCGCCAGCAGCCGACGGGGAATGGGGACTAGCGAGGCAGATACGCAGTATTTT